The present TCR beta chain was sequenced within a study of OX40 agonist ivuxolimab in advanced cancers. Overall study results and limits: Certain nonresponders likewise exhibited a low normalized T-cell clonal expansion.

Using immunoSEQ multiplex PCR, the repertoire was profiled, and TCRdb retains in-frame clones only, with some absent. Of 60,000 to 85,000 clones detected, around 92% appear once; the ten largest clones hold 8.5% to 9%. Notes on this clone: Its target is unknown.

This receptor was taken from an adult with an advanced solid tumor such as melanoma, head and neck, liver or kidney cancer. The starting material was CD4+ or CD8+ T cells sorted from blood, obtained in a trial of the OX40 agonist ivuxolimab.

Here the CDR3 reads CSAEPGQGDYEQYF. CDR3 nucleotide sequence: TGCAGCGCTGAGCCGGGACAGGGGGACTACGAGCAGTACTTC. The rearrangement uses TRBV29-1 and TRBJ2-7, with 11 bases matching TRBD1. Trimming cost V 7 bases and J 3 bases; bases outside gene matches: 8. The CDR3 is 14 amino acids. The V gene's germline CDR1 is SQVTM and CDR2 ANQGSEA.